This T cell receptor beta chain was profiled in a study of shared clonotypes between healthy human individuals. General study points: Estimated clonotype richness was generally higher in naive than memory subsets.

Regarding this clone: Its antigen remains unidentified.

In germline, CDR1 is MGHDK, CDR2 SYGVNS. Deletions cut 6 bases from V and 7 bases from J, with 6 bases between. CDR3 length: 11 amino acids. CD4+ cells were split into CD45RA+ naive and CD45RA-negative memory subsets. The method was immunoSEQ multiplex PCR; TCRdb's version includes in-frame clones alone and lacks a portion of them. The sample shows more than 1,200,000 clones, approximately 98.5% of them seen only once. Sequenced material: naive CD4+ T cells sorted from blood. As for subset: CD45RA+ positively selected. This chain connects TRBV25-1 to TRBJ2-2; D may be TRBD2 (6 bases). The receptor comes from a man aged 25-45 years in good health. CDR3 sequence (DNA): TGTGCCAGCAGGCGGGACGGGGAGCTGTTTTTT. This sequence encodes CASRRDGELFF.